The present entry profiles one T cell receptor (beta chain) with its context. What antigen it recognizes has not been identified. No qualities accompany the bases; no much larger clone lies one base away. These data are taken from a study of cytomegalovirus exposure and HLA in healthy donors (dated by TCRdb to 2016 to 2017). Some background on the complete study: An earlier analysis of roughly 500 of the donors reported 276 Gb of sequence data and 117 million unique TCR beta sequences obtained from roughly 170 million T cells. An early release covering approximately 600 HLA-typed donors comprised approximately 290 gigabases of sequencing data and 85 million to 100 million unique TCR sequences. Among the roughly 400 genotyped donors, roughly 80% belonged to the genetic ancestry cluster associated with self-reported Caucasian donors. The study aimed to test whether signatures of past pathogen exposure could be identified by cataloging public T cell receptors. The study used immunosequencing to profile the T cell repertoires of approximately 640 subjects and linked those repertoires to cytomegalovirus serostatus. Besides the first cohort of hundreds of subjects, a separate validation cohort made up of over 100 different subjects was used. To predict cytomegalovirus infection status, the study combined high-throughput TCR immunosequencing, statistical association of individual TCRs with disease status, and machine learning. In a later analysis, previously published TCR beta repertoires from some 640 donors were re-analyzed and high-resolution HLA genotyping was added so that TCR occurrence patterns could be studied. In the later analysis, no new phenotypic data were used to find candidate immune exposures; instead, reliance was placed on TCR beta sequences and their occurrence across donors. To decide whether each TCR beta V gene segment behaved as functional or pseudogenic, an earlier analysis of some 600 of the donors relied on high-throughput TCR beta sequencing. Donor age, sex, ethnicity and CMV serostatus were compiled alongside the repertoire data. A later genetic analysis used genome-wide SNP genotypes for 398 of the 666 donors, treating that subset as a discovery cohort. Every discovery cohort repertoire had been produced on one sequencing platform. Both class I and class II loci were covered by HLA typing, at four-digit resolution. The number of typed donors differed by locus: about 620-640 for A, B, C, DRB1 and DQB1; approximately 520 for DQA1; roughly 600 for DPA1; and 400 to 480 for DPB1. A handful of DR-DQ haplotypes were handled as single units for association and clustering because linkage in the cohort was strong. Among about 400 genotyped donors of the cohort, an average of around 250,000 unique TCR beta nucleotide sequences was sequenced per donor, of which about 18% were non-productive.

What the study reported, not specific to this receptor: Compared with equally common non-associated chains, HLA-associated TCR beta chains in a later analysis were more clonally expanded and had lower generation probabilities. Compared with the approximately 710-donor mean, donors in an Asian-associated ancestry cluster had fewer N-insertions in productive TCRs, according to a later genetic analysis. According to a later analysis, parvovirus B19, influenza, CMV and Epstein-Barr virus appeared linked to several top co-occurrence clusters. In a later analysis, the rate of TCR association differed among HLA loci, with DRB1 alleles having the most associated TCRs and HLA-C alleles having the fewest. The authors suggested that the approach could potentially be generalized to other disease states and immunological phenotypes. Roughly uniform sequencing depth across donors was assumed in presence/absence analyses, although this assumption may not hold. Linkage disequilibrium might explain the correlated functional status among segregating V segments, but an unknown experimental factor could not be ruled out. In an earlier analysis of some 550 of the donors, most TCR beta V segments were observed in productive rearrangements about 87% or about 30% of the time, broadly matching IMGT annotations. Because HLA typing was unavailable for some donors at each locus, only the typed subset was used in association tests. At a false discovery rate of 0.05, a later analysis linked under 20,000 TCR beta sequences to specific HLA alleles. In both the original and validation cohorts, the classifier was reported to diagnose cytomegalovirus status with high specificity and sensitivity. The earlier analysis of 450 to 700 of the donors excluded some 15 rarely observed V segments, including chromosome 9 orphons, because counts were too low. CMV serostatus was the only immune exposure information available for the cohort. In vitro tests confirmed that a few of the cytomegalovirus-associated TCR beta chains recognize cytomegalovirus antigens. This cohort had only TCR beta chains sequenced, and the lack of alpha or paired-chain data limited which features could be detected. According to a later analysis, most CMV-associated TCR beta chains appeared to be HLA-restricted, and the HLA associations seemed to be driven largely by CMV exposure. A later genetic analysis associated a missense DCLRE1C variant with V-gene and J-gene trimming of TCR beta chains, and an independent cohort replicated the association. The study gave a list of roughly 150 TCR beta chains associated with cytomegalovirus. While some public TCRs were present in many individuals, most TCR sequences turned up only very rarely across donors. A cluster of highly shared sequence variants was judged likely to represent a technical artifact of the sequencing pipeline. Strong co-occurrence of HLA alleles, especially DR and DQ, made assigning TCR associations to individual alleles difficult. A further reported finding was that TCR beta sequences accurately predicted the HLA-A and HLA-B alleles for most subjects in the first cohort.

The library was made by the immunoSEQ multiplex PCR assay. The multiplex PCR relied on a mix of 60 forward primers for TCR Vbeta segments and 13 reverse primers for TCR Jbeta segments. The CDR3 region of rearranged TCR beta genes was amplified from genomic DNA with a multiplex PCR assay. On the Illumina HiSeq System, the amplified TCR beta libraries were sequenced as 87-base-pair reads. Turning to the authors' computational methods: A later analysis tallied around 82 million unique TCR beta chains across the 700 or so repertoires, and about 12 million of those chains were shared by two or more donors. Raw reads were error-corrected and collapsed into unique sequences by a nearest-neighbor algorithm in which closely related sequences were merged to remove PCR and sequencing errors. To assign V, D and J gene segments, CDR3 sequences were aligned to IMGT reference sequences. Each retained sequence needed at least a six-nucleotide match to both a V gene segment and a J gene segment. Rearrangements were classified as productive when the CDR3 lacked stop codons and remained in frame with V and J, and all other rearrangements were classified as non-productive. Following IMGT convention, CDR3 was defined as the stretch from the second conserved V-encoded cysteine to the conserved J-encoded phenylalanine. Sequences without an unambiguous match to a single V gene segment were excluded from the earlier analysis of several hundred of the donors. An earlier analysis of almost 600 of the donors classified V segments as functional when productive rearrangements were above 56.7% and as segregating when the standard deviation between donors was above 5%. A statistical classification framework was developed to diagnose cytomegalovirus status using the catalog of TCR beta chain sequences. In a later analysis, TCR nucleotide sequences were compared against IMGT/GENE-DB human TR gene sequences so that V and J genes could be assigned. A later analysis assigned CDR3 sequences and most-parsimonious VDJ recombination scenarios with the TCRdist pipeline. In a later analysis, every TCR beta chain was defined by the combination of its CDR3 amino acid sequence and its V-gene family, and reads without a unique V-gene family were dropped. A later analysis removed 500 to 650 highly shared, low-generation-probability nucleotide sequences to deal with suspected cross-contamination and a sequencing artifact. In a later analysis, a clonal expansion index for each public chain was calculated from normalized within-repertoire ranks of inferred template counts. Generation probabilities in a later analysis came from a VDJ recombination model fitted to out-of-frame rearrangements, and those results were checked against IGoR. In a later analysis, hypergeometric tests were used to score TCR-TCR, TCR-HLA and TCR-CMV co-occurrence, with a repertoire-size bias correction applied to TCR pairs. False discovery rates were estimated in a later analysis by permuting HLA or CMV assignments 20 times. In a later analysis, co-occurring TCRs were grouped using DBSCAN, with TCRdist sequence similarity added in when clustering inside HLA-allele-positive subsets. Co-occurrence clustering excluded repertoires with fewer than 30,000 or more than 120,000 public chains, plus five with anomalous nucleotide sharing. Imported from immuneACCESS, the table was reduced by TCRdb to in-frame sequences with V and J called. These copies leave out some clones; in studies compared against another copy, an unresolved V gene accounts for under half, and the cause of the remainder is not known. V, J and clone size reflect that table, while D and trimming were determined from the DNA. In this sample the table shows some 100,000 clones, around 80% of which occur a single time. The top ten constitute 12% to 15% of the sample.

In total, over 600 healthy bone marrow donors made up the cohort. At the time of sampling, every cohort member was nominally healthy, though immune exposures that went unrecorded were likely present. The donor was CMV seropositive and belonged to the group of 250 to 300 seropositive cohort members. Every donor gave a peripheral blood sample, and the peripheral blood mononuclear cells from that sample were used for TCR beta sequencing. Genomic DNA was extracted from the blood cell samples with the Qiagen DNeasy Blood Extraction Kit. The sample was PBMCs. The sequence derives from a male donor in good health and CMV-seropositive.

The DNA sequence is as follows: TGCGCCAGCAGCCAAGTCGCGGGAGACTATGGCTACACCTTC. The translation is CASSQVAGDYGYTF. The sequence is built from TRBV4-1 and TRBJ1-2; a confident D gene designation cannot be given. Inclusive of the bounding cysteine and phenylalanine, the CDR3 is 14 residues long. The retained sequence is limited to the CDR3, 42 bases, with the frame set at the first base. The V and J ends are trimmed by 1 base and 3 bases, leaving 9 bases between them. CDR1 MGHRA and CDR2 YSYEKL are derived from the germline V gene.